The T cell receptor (beta chain) described here comes from a study of blood T cell repertoires in COVID-19. In the original workflow: Estimated nucleated cell counts came from reference gene primer amplification. Clones were read by immunoSEQ multiplex PCR, and TCRdb kept only the in-frame ones, dropping some. The V and J calls and clone size come from that table; D and trimming were worked out from the DNA. The table lists under 200,000 clones, approximately 88% of them singletons. This clone appeared a few times. Germline CDR1 reads SQVTM; CDR2 reads ANQGSEA. Trimming cost V 8 bases and J 0 bases, with 13 bases left between them. This CDR3 has 13 amino acids.

The V and J genes are TRBV29-1 and TRBJ1-1; D is possibly TRBD1 (6 bases). This clonotype was obtained from a woman in her sixties or seventies with acute or convalescent COVID-19. The source material was peripheral blood. The CDR3 sequence is CSSLQGMNTEAFF. CDR3 bases: TGCAGCTCACTACAGGGAATGAACACTGAAGCTTTCTTT.